This T cell receptor (beta chain) originates from a study of CD8+ T cells in alopecia areata. cDNA reverse transcribed from extracted RNA served as the sequencing template. Data came from immunoSEQ multiplex PCR; TCRdb stores just in-frame clones and leaves some out. The sample carries approximately 58,000 clones, 44% recorded once. CDR3 size: 14 residues. Germline CDR1 SEHNR, CDR2 FQNEAQ (reference sequence). V gave up 1 base and J gave up 6 bases, with 10 bases separating them. This clone was seen more than once but under ten times. The chain links TRBV7-9 to TRBJ2-1; D is possibly TRBD1 (6 bases). Input material: NKG2D-low CD8+ T cells sorted from blood. This clonotype was obtained from a human donor with alopecia areata. CDR3 loop: CASSLETGLNEQFF. The CDR3 DNA reads as TGTGCCAGCAGCTTAGAGACAGGCCTCAATGAGCAGTTCTTC.